The sequence of this T cell receptor beta chain was determined in a study of blood T cell repertoires in COVID-19 (TCRdb year 2020). At the level of the whole study: Collaborator samples came from the United States, Italy and Spain and covered acute and convalescent phases of COVID-19. The material from the prospective study consisted of cDNA or gDNA derived from T cells, B-cell-depleted T cells, or PBMCs. The dataset comprised deeply sampled blood TCRbeta repertoires from subjects exposed to, actively infected with, or recovered from COVID-19. The repertoires were released in a freely available public database meant as a resource for research on the immune response to SARS-CoV-2. Samples came from the ongoing ImmuneRACE study (first 160 participants) plus 1,254 subjects from 6 global collaborators. Nearly every sample came with metadata listing a de-identified subject ID, COVID-19 status, age in years and sex. Where available, HLA class I and class II types were taken from metadata supplied by the sample provider and were not determined by assay-based typing.

The CDR3 runs 14 amino acids, cysteine and phenylalanine included. CDR3 DNA only is kept here, 42 bases in frame from base 1. After removal of 4 bases from V and 4 bases from J, the junction retains 2 bases not matched to a gene. According to the germline V gene (reference sequence), CDR1 reads LGHDT and CDR2 reads YNNKEL. The paper's findings and limits, for the study overall: Clinical and demographic metadata were provided uncurated, with the amount varying by source and participant.

Participants in the prospective study were enrolled through a virtual design, were aged roughly 18 to 100 years, and lived in 20 to 30 United States geographic areas. To assign participants to cohorts, the prospective study relied on clinical history that participants themselves reported in a screening survey and a study questionnaire. Mobile phlebotomists in the prospective study collected whole blood, serum and a nasopharyngeal or oropharyngeal swab from every participant. Participants in the prospective study had the option to provide additional blood draws and questionnaires over a 2-month period. Before DNA extraction, blood samples from the prospective study were shipped at room temperature or frozen. Regarding this clone: Its antigen is unknown. Base qualities are not recorded, but no much larger clone differs from it by a single base.

The immunoSEQ Assay, a bias-controlled multiplex PCR, was used to amplify TCRbeta CDR3 regions from genomic DNA. The authors' analysis ran thus. Within the assay, amplification of reference gene primers was used to estimate how many nucleated cells each sample contained. Sequence reads were collapsed and filtered to measure the absolute abundance of every unique TCRbeta CDR3 rearrangement. For each sample, productive Simpson clonality was calculated by taking the square root of Simpson's diversity index across productive rearrangements. Entries here come from immuneACCESS through TCRdb and include only in-frame sequences with V and J called. Some clones fail to appear in such tables; in the studies checked, an unresolved V gene covers under half of the shortfall, and the cause of the remainder is unknown. D and trimming come from the DNA, and the V and J calls and clone size come from that table. This sample comprises roughly 420,000 clones, more than 75% of them detected only once. The ten top clones hold about 0.89% of the sample.

The sample was PBMCs or T cells enriched from blood (not recorded which). The sequence was collected from a woman aged 25-40 years with acute COVID-19. Recombination linked TRBV3-1 (or the pseudogene TRBV3-2) to TRBJ2-7, with TRBD2 identical over 12 junction bases. DNA sequence: TGTGCCAGCAGCCGGACTAGCGGGGCTTACGAGCAGTACTTC. It is translated as CASSRTSGAYEQYF.